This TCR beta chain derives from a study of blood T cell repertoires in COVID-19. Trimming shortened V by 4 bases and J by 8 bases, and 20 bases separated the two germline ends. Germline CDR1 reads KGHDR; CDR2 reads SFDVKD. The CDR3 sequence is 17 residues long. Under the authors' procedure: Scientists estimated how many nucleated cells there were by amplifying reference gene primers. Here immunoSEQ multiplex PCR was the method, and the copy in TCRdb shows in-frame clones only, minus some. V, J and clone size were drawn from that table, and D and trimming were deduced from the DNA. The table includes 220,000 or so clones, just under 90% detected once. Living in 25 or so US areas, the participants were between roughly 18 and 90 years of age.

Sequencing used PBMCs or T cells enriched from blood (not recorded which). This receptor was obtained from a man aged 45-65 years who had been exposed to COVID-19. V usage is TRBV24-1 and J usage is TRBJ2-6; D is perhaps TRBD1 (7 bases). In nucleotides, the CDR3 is TGTGCCACCAGTGAGGGGGCAGGGGGGTTCTTGACCAACGTCCTGACTTTC. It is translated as CATSEGAGGFLTNVLTF.